Listed below are T cell receptor beta chains from one sample, sequenced in a study of blood T cell repertoires in COVID-19. Assay: immunoSEQ multiplex PCR; the TCRdb copy retains only in-frame clones and omits some. The sample yields around 280,000 clones, nearly 90% seen once. Sequencing input: peripheral blood. The receptor set was obtained from a woman aged 30 to 39 with COVID-19, enrolled during active disease. The CDR3 runs from the conserved cysteine through the conserved F or W. D genes are given only for firm matches. The size entry is marked missing in some rows and otherwise reads once, few, many or a size class.

d_gene,j_gene,v_gene,abundance,CDR3nt,CDR3aa
TRBD1,TRBJ1-2,TRBV5-1,-,TGCGCCAGCAGCTTGCCTTCCAGGGGGCATGGCTACACCTTC,CASSLPSRGHGYTF
-,TRBJ2-7,TRBV6-5,-,TGTGCCAGCAGGGACATACCAAGATCAACCTACGAGCAGTACTTC,CASRDIPRSTYEQYF
-,TRBJ1-4,TRBV6-5,-,TGTGCCAGCGGGGCCCCTATGGCAGAAAAACTGTTTTTT,CASGAPMAEKLFF
TRBD2,TRBJ2-3,TRBV2,-,TGTGCCAGCAGCCCCCTTGGGGGACTAGCGGCTAGCACAGATACGCAGTATTTT,CASSPLGGLAASTDTQYF
-,TRBJ1-3,TRBV28,-,TGTGCCAGCAGTTTAGGTCGACTCTCTGGAAACACCATATATTTT,CASSLGRLSGNTIYF
-,TRBJ1-2,TRBV7-9,-,TGTGCCAGCAGCCAGGGGACGACCGGCTACACCTTC,CASSQGTTGYTF
-,TRBJ2-5,TRBV21-1,-,TGTGCCAGCAGCAGAACAGGGACGGGAGAGACCCAGTACTTC,CASSRTGTGETQYF
-,TRBJ1-1,TRBV6-5,few,TGTGCCAGCAGTCTGGAGGGGACTGAAGCTTTCTTT,CASSLEGTEAFF
TRBD1,TRBJ1-2,TRBV28,-,TGTGCCAGCAGTGCGGGACAGGGAGTCGGCTACACCTTC,CASSAGQGVGYTF
TRBD2,TRBJ2-1,TRBV10-3,-,TGTGCCTCTAACGGTGGGCAGGGAGGGACCTACAATGAGCAGTTCTTC,CASNGGQGGTYNEQFF
-,TRBJ1-2,TRBV19,-,TGTGCCAGTAGTAATCCCGGGTCGGTGACCTATGGCTACACCTTC,CASSNPGSVTYGYTF
-,TRBJ1-5,TRBV27,-,TGTGCCAGCAGCTCCGGCAATCAGCCCCAGCATTTT,CASSSGNQPQHF
TRBD2,TRBJ2-2,TRBV28,-,TGTGCCAGCAGTTTTTTAAGCCTAGCGGGGAGCTCCACCGGGGAGCTGTTTTTT,CASSFLSLAGSSTGELFF
TRBD2,TRBJ2-3,TRBV6-5,-,TGTGCCAGCACGACTAGCGGGGGGAGCACAGATACGCAGTATTTT,CASTTSGGSTDTQYF
TRBD1,TRBJ2-7,TRBV5-1,-,TGCGCCAGCGGGGCCGGGGACAGGGTCGCCGAGCAGTACTTC,CASGAGDRVAEQYF
TRBD2,TRBJ2-3,TRBV2,-,TGTGCCAGCTCGAGAGGGACTATCACAGATACGCAGTATTTT,CASSRGTITDTQYF
TRBD2,TRBJ2-3,TRBV28,-,TGTGCCAGCAGTCCGGGACTAGCGGTTACGCAGTATTTT,CASSPGLAVTQYF
TRBD2,TRBJ2-7,TRBV7-8,-,TGTGCCAGCAGCTTATCGACTAGCCTCGAGCAGTACTTC,CASSLSTSLEQYF
-,TRBJ2-1,TRBV29-1,-,TGCAGCGTTGCTACTCAACCGACTCACAATGAGCAGTTCTTC,CSVATQPTHNEQFF
TRBD2,TRBJ2-6,TRBV19,-,TGTGCCAGTAGCCGGGAACGACTAGCGGGGGGCATACACTCTGGGGCCAACGTCCTGACTTTC,CASSRERLAGGIHSGANVLTF
TRBD2,TRBJ2-5,TRBV19,-,TGTGCCAGTAGTATGGACGGATGGGGGGGGACCCAGTACTTC,CASSMDGWGGTQYF
TRBD1,TRBJ1-2,TRBV5-6,-,TGTGCCAGCAGCTTGCAGGGGGCAGATGGCTACACCTTC,CASSLQGADGYTF
-,TRBJ1-2,TRBV6-5,-,TGTGCCAGCAGTTACTCGAATATAGACTATGGCTACACCTTC,CASSYSNIDYGYTF
-,TRBJ1-2,TRBV27,-,TGTGCCAGCAGTTCCGACAGGATATATGGCTACACCTTC,CASSSDRIYGYTF
-,TRBJ1-4,TRBV11-2,-,TGTGCCAGCAGCCACGGCCGGGTACCACTAGGGGAAAAACTGTTTTTT,CASSHGRVPLGEKLFF
TRBD1,TRBJ2-2,TRBV7-9,-,TGTGCCAGCAGCTCCCGGGACAGGAACACCGGGGAGCTGTTTTTT,CASSSRDRNTGELFF
-,TRBJ2-2,TRBV11-3,-,TGTGCCAGCAGTCCTCATGGGGGGGCGCGGACCGGGGAGCTGTTTTTT,CASSPHGGARTGELFF
TRBD1,TRBJ1-6,TRBV6-5,-,TGTGCCAGCAGTTTTACAGGGGGCGCTTCACCCCTCCACTTT,CASSFTGGASPLHF
TRBD1,TRBJ2-3,TRBV7-9,-,TGTGCCAGCAGCTTCACTACAGGGGCGGGAGATACGCAGTATTTT,CASSFTTGAGDTQYF
TRBD1,TRBJ2-4,TRBV30,-,TGTGCCTCTCGGGACAGGGTGAACATTCAGTACTTC,CASRDRVNIQYF
-,TRBJ2-2,TRBV18,-,TGTGCCAGCTCACCAAAAATAAACACCGGGGAGCTGTTTTTT,CASSPKINTGELFF
TRBD2,TRBJ2-1,TRBV5-1,-,TGCGCCAGCAGCGGCGGGACTAGCGGAGGTCCCAATGAGCAGTTCTTC,CASSGGTSGGPNEQFF
TRBD1,TRBJ2-6,TRBV28,once,TGTGCCAGCAGTCAGACAGGGTTCTCAGTTGGGGCCAACGTCCTGACTTTC,CASSQTGFSVGANVLTF
TRBD1,TRBJ1-2,TRBV18,-,TGTGCCAGCTCACCACCACAGGGGGTCAGGAATGGCTACACCTTC,CASSPPQGVRNGYTF
-,TRBJ2-7,TRBV11-3,once,TGTGCCAGCAGCTTAGATTCAGGGAACGAGCAGTACTTC,CASSLDSGNEQYF
-,TRBJ1-1,TRBV4-1,once,TGCGCCAGCAGCCAAGTGGAGGCTAGGGCCCTGAACACTGAAGCTTTCTTT,CASSQVEARALNTEAFF
-,TRBJ1-3,TRBV7-9,-,TGTGCCAGCAGCTTAGCCCGGTCCTCTGGAAACACCATATATTTT,CASSLARSSGNTIYF
-,TRBJ2-7,TRBV5-6,-,TGTGCCAGCAGCTTGGACAGGGCACCCTACGAGCAGTACTTC,CASSLDRAPYEQYF
TRBD1,TRBJ2-3,TRBV3-1/TRBV3-2,-,TGTGCCAGCAGCCGACCACAGGGGGATACGCAGTATTTT,CASSRPQGDTQYF
-,TRBJ2-5,TRBV11-2,-,TGTGCCAGCAGCCGGGGACTGCTCCAAGAGACCCAGTACTTC,CASSRGLLQETQYF
-,TRBJ2-5,TRBV1,-,TGCACCAGCAGCCCCCGGACTAGCGGCAAAGAGACCCAGTACTTC,CTSSPRTSGKETQYF
TRBD1,TRBJ1-2,TRBV14,-,TGTGCCAGCAGCCCTCAACAGGGGCCGTCAAACTATGGCTACACCTTC,CASSPQQGPSNYGYTF
-,TRBJ2-1,TRBV11-2,-,TGTGCCAGCAGCTTCGAGGGTGGAGAGCAGTTCTTC,CASSFEGGEQFF
-,TRBJ1-2,TRBV19,-,TGTGCCAGTAGCCCAGAGGTGTCGGGAACTTTCTATGGCTACACCTTC,CASSPEVSGTFYGYTF
-,TRBJ2-3,TRBV6-5,-,TGTGCCAGCAGTACTAACTTTTTTGTATCAGATACGCAGTATTTT,CASSTNFFVSDTQYF